Below are 14 T cell receptor beta chains sequenced from a single sample in a study of CD8+CD57+ T cells in acquired aplastic anemia. Both TCR beta VDJ combination and CDR3 sequence profiling were carried out. Genomic DNA was the template for this profiling. TCRdb analysed the reads with MiXCR anew, one entry per CDR3 protein. The data show under 75,000 distinct CDR3 sequences, with 50% to 55% seen just once and roughly 8.7% held by the top ten. Sequenced: sorted CD4+, CD8+, or CD8+CD57+ T cells (not recorded which) from PBMCs. The receptors stem from a human donor in good health, serving as a control.

This clonotype was counted many times. The chain employs TRBV12-3 or TRBV12-4 and TRBJ2-6; 8 bases map to TRBD1. The V gene end was trimmed by 7 bases and the J gene end by 0 bases; junction bases not matched to a gene: 11. The CDR3 runs 18 residues. The CDR3 is CASNDVTGANSGANVLTF. The CDR3 DNA sequence: TGTGCCAGCAATGATGTGACAGGGGCCAACTCTGGGGCCAACGTCCTGACTTTC.

The chain combines TRBV4-3 with TRBJ2-3; D ambiguous. Germline assignment: CDR1 LGHNA and CDR2 YSLEER. V lost 2 bases and J lost 1, with 4 bases in between. This CDR3 contains 13 residues. The CDR3 loop is CASSQRGTDTQYF. The CDR3, as DNA: TGCGCCAGCAGCCAAAGGGGCACAGATACGCAGTATTTT.

The J gene is TRBJ2-7, the V gene TRBV12-3 or TRBV12-4; possible D gene TRBD2, 6 bases. Trimming stripped 5 bases from V and 4 bases from J, with 21 bases between. This CDR3 has 16 residues. The CDR3 loop reads CASSRRGLGRPYEQYF. The CDR3, as DNA: TGTGCCAGCAGTAGGCGGGGCCTCGGCAGACCATACGAGCAGTACTTC.

This clonotype came up many times. The V call is TRBV7-3, the J call TRBJ2-1; 13 bases align to TRBD2. The CDR3 contains 20 residues. V lost 5 bases and J lost 0; bases outside the gene matches: 13. Germline CDR1 is SGHTA and CDR2 is FQGTGA. The CDR3 DNA is TGTGCCAGCAGCGAAACGGGACTAGCGGGACCTTCACACTCCTACAATGAGCAGTTCTTC. Translated, it gives CASSETGLAGPSHSYNEQFF. Filled out from reference TRBV7-3 and TRBJ2-1, the complete variable domain reads GAGVSQTPSNKVTEKGKYVELRCDPISGHTALYWYRQSLGQGPEFLIYFQGTGAADDSGLPNDRFFAVRPEGSVSTLKIQRTERGDSAVYLCASSETGLAGPSHSYNEQFFGPGTRLTVL.

This clonotype turned up a few times. A read error may account for a junction end that differs from germline. The rearrangement uses TRBV6-5 and TRBJ1-2; D not resolved. Germline V gene lookup returns CDR1 MNHEY and CDR2 SVGAGI. CDR3 length equals 9 residues. The CDR3 coding sequence is TGTGCCGGCAGTTACCCTCTCACCTTC. This encodes CAGSYPLTF.

This clonotype was counted at least ten times. The V call is TRBV6-4, the J call TRBJ2-1, with 7 bases that match TRBD2. CDR1 and CDR2 (germline): MRHNA, SNTAGT. V was clipped by 3 bases and J by 0 bases; unmatched bases: 2. The CDR3 is 15 residues long. CDR3 DNA: TGTGCCAGCAGTGATGGCGGGAGCTCCTACAATGAGCAGTTCTTC. As protein: CASSDGGSSYNEQFF.

The chain links TRBV19 to TRBJ1-2; D unresolved. Germline-derived CDR1 and CDR2 are LNHDA and SQIVND (reference sequence). The CDR3 covers 12 residues. The V and J ends lost 3 bases and 2 bases respectively, with 4 bases between them. The DNA for the CDR3 is TGTGCCAGTAGTATGGAGAACTATGGCTACACCTTC. It yields the protein CASSMENYGYTF.

This clonotype came up once. The chain employs TRBV20-1 and TRBJ2-5; D perhaps matches TRBD2 (6 bases). The CDR3 is 13 amino acids. V lost 1 base and J lost 5, with 11 bases in between. Germline CDR1 is DFQATT and CDR2 is SNEGSKA (reference sequence). CDR3 residues: CSARGGGLETQYF. Here the CDR3 DNA reads TGCAGTGCTAGAGGTGGGGGGTTGGAGACCCAGTACTTC.

In its sample, this clonotype was seen once. The rearrangement links TRBV20-1 to TRBJ1-6, with D maybe TRBD1 (6 bases). Trimming left V 1 base short and J 8 bases short, with 9 bases between. The germline gives CDR1 DFQATT, CDR2 SNEGSKA (reference sequence). The CDR3 is 13 residues long. The CDR3 loop reads CSARGGADSPLHF. The CDR3 coding sequence is TGCAGTGCTAGAGGGGGGGCGGATTCACCCCTCCACTTT.

This clonotype was seen ten or more times. J is TRBJ1-1 and V is TRBV5-5; perhaps TRBD1 as D (6 bases). CDR1 is SGHKS, CDR2 YYEKEE, per germline (reference sequence). V lost 1 base and J 7 bases, leaving 14 bases between the germline ends. The CDR3 covers 14 residues. As DNA, the CDR3 is TGTGCCAGCAGCTTGTTCACGCGAGGGGGTGAAGCTTTCTTT. Its translation is CASSLFTRGGEAFF.

This clonotype has a count of ten or more. CDR3 coding DNA: TGTGCCAGCAGTTTATGGGCAGGGGAGAACACCATATATTTT. This translates into CASSLWAGENTIYF. This chain links TRBV12-3 or TRBV12-4 with TRBJ1-3, with a possible D match to TRBD1 (6 bases). The V end was cut by 2 bases, the J end by 7 bases, with 12 bases between. The CDR3 has 14 amino acids.

The chain is built from TRBV20-1 and TRBJ1-2, with 8 bases aligning to TRBD1. The germline V gene has CDR1 DFQATT and CDR2 SNEGSKA (reference sequence). The CDR3 has 14 residues. V dropped 3 bases and J dropped 0; count of bases not matched to a gene: 3. The CDR3 DNA reads TGCAGTGCTAGTACAGGGGGTGCTAACTATGGCTACACCTTC. Translated: CSASTGGANYGYTF.

The genes are TRBV13 and TRBJ1-5; D may be TRBD1 (5 bases). Germline values: CDR1 PRHDT, CDR2 FYEKMQ (reference sequence). V shed 4 bases and J shed 3 bases, with 22 bases lying between them. This CDR3 region has 18 residues. This CDR3 reads CASSSHARDPTPNQPQHF. The CDR3 DNA reads as TGTGCCAGCAGCTCCCATGCCCGGGACCCTACCCCCAATCAGCCCCAGCATTTT.

This clonotype was seen ten or more times. This chain connects TRBV27 to TRBJ2-7; a possible D gene is TRBD1 (6 bases). V was trimmed by 3 bases and J by 3 bases, leaving 15 bases between them. Germline CDR1 is MNHEY and CDR2 is SMNVEV (reference sequence). The CDR3 contains 15 residues. CDR3 coding DNA: TGTGCCAGCAGTTTGGTACGGGACATAAGCTACGAGCAGTACTTC. Protein product: CASSLVRDISYEQYF.